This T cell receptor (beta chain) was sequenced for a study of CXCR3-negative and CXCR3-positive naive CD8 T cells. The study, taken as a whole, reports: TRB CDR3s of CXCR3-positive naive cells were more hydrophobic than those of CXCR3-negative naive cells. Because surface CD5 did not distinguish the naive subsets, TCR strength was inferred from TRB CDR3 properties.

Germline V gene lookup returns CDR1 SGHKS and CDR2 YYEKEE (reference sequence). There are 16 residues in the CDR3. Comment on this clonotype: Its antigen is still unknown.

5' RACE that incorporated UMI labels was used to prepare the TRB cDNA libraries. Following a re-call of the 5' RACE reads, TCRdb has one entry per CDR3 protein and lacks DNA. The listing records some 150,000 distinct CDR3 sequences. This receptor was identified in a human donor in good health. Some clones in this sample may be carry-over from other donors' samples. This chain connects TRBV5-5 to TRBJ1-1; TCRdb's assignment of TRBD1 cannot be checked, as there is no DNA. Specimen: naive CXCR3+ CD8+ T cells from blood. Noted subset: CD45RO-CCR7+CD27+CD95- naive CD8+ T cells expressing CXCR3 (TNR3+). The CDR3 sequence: CASSLNRASRDTEAFF. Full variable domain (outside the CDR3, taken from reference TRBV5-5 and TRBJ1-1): DAGVTQSPTHLIKTRGQQVTLRCSPISGHKSVSWYQQVLGQGPQFIFQYYEKEERGRGNFPDRFSARQFPNYSSELNVNALLLGDSALYLCASSLNRASRDTEAFFGQGTRLTVV.